A selection of T cell receptor beta chains follows, all from one sample in a study of cytomegalovirus exposure and HLA in healthy donors. The table came from immunoSEQ multiplex PCR; TCRdb's copy has only in-frame clones and leaves some out. Counted here are over 130,000 clones, around 80% occurring once; the ten biggest clones make up less than 1.5%. The sequenced material came from PBMCs. These receptors originate from a female donor in good health and CMV-seronegative. Each CDR3 is given with its conserved first and last residue. The D gene is left open where the match is weak. Clone size is not always given. Where it is, it says once, few, many or a class for expanded clones.

NA	NA	TRBV2	TRBJ2-7	CASSEGPPVEQYF
NA	NA	TRBV9	TRBJ2-3	CASSVAWESHTQYF
NA	NA	TRBV6-5	TRBJ2-2	CASEVQNTGELFF
few	TRBD2	TRBV5-6	TRBJ2-1	CASSQEGSGKAYNEQFF
NA	TRBD2	TRBV7-9	TRBJ2-1	CASSPTASGGGDEQFF
NA	NA	TRBV10-3	TRBJ2-2	CALRGEADTGELFF
NA	TRBD1	TRBV11-2	TRBJ2-7	CASSIEWGTAYEQYF
NA	TRBD2	TRBV10-2	TRBJ2-3	CASSPPGGPDTQYF
NA	TRBD1	TRBV28	TRBJ2-3	CASTPPGQGASSTDTQYF
NA	NA	TRBV19	TRBJ2-6	CASSLSPGANVLTF
NA	TRBD2	TRBV2	TRBJ2-1	CASTGTSGSYNEQFF
NA	TRBD1	TRBV7-2	TRBJ1-1	CASTGTGMNTEAFF
NA	TRBD2	TRBV2	TRBJ2-3	CATLAGRTDTQYF
NA	NA	TRBV30	NA	CAWGTGDEQYF
NA	NA	TRBV6-5	TRBJ2-4	CAVRGNIPGNIQYF
once	TRBD1	TRBV28	TRBJ2-1	CASGTGGSEQFF
NA	NA	TRBV6-1	TRBJ2-1	CAGKTYNEQFF
NA	NA	TRBV7-9	TRBJ2-5	CASSLVQQETQYF
NA	NA	TRBV7-9	TRBJ2-1	CASSNGGALPFYNEQFF
NA	TRBD2	TRBV15	TRBJ2-4	CATSEPGLALGIQYF
NA	NA	TRBV27	TRBJ1-1	CASSLDPQGLSEAFF
NA	NA	TRBV19	TRBJ1-5	CASSTSSNQPQHF
NA	NA	TRBV29-1	TRBJ2-5	CSVGLRTSYVKETQYF
NA	NA	TRBV29-1	TRBJ1-2	CSVVLGAGGYTF
once	NA	TRBV6-1	TRBJ2-1	CASTRRGGNEQFF
NA	TRBD1	TRBV27	TRBJ1-4	CASTETGEGGELFF
once	NA	TRBV11-2	TRBJ1-1	CASSYRQGTNTEAFF
NA	TRBD1	TRBV2	TRBJ1-5	CASSVTGYSNQPQHF
NA	NA	TRBV14	TRBJ2-2	CASSQHDSFTGELFF
NA	TRBD2	TRBV4-2	TRBJ2-4	CASSQLAGGPNIQYF
once	NA	TRBV6-5	TRBJ1-5	CASSRETPVKQPQHF
NA	NA	TRBV28	TRBJ1-5	CASRPGGNQPQHF
once	NA	TRBV4-1	TRBJ1-4	CASSPPRGGNEKLFF
NA	NA	TRBV7-3	TRBJ1-1	CASSLKVGTEAFF
NA	TRBD1	TRBV29-1	TRBJ1-2	CSVLGAGGYGYTF
NA	TRBD1	TRBV4-2	TRBJ2-2	CASSPLQGANTGELFF
NA	NA	TRBV5-1	TRBJ2-6	CASSLPIGGARSGANVLTF
NA	NA	TRBV5-6	TRBJ2-1	CASSLARRNEQFF
NA	TRBD2	TRBV9	TRBJ2-1	CASRRGLAGVEQFF
NA	TRBD2	TRBV29-1	TRBJ2-2	CSVEGAGGPPGELFF
NA	NA	TRBV6-4	TRBJ2-6	CASSVLSGANVLTF
NA	TRBD2	TRBV28	TRBJ2-2	CASSPLAGGNTGELFF
NA	TRBD2	TRBV27	TRBJ2-3	CASSPYWGGRTDTQYF
few	NA	TRBV29-1	TRBJ1-1	CSVVGENTEAFF
NA	TRBD2	TRBV5-1	TRBJ2-7	CASSGAGGSYEQYF
NA	NA	TRBV27	TRBJ2-1	CASGTVDEQFF
NA	NA	TRBV2	TRBJ1-4	CASSEASEKLFF
NA	NA	TRBV5-1	TRBJ2-3	CASNAESVSTDTQYF
NA	NA	TRBV11-3	TRBJ2-2	CASSPGTLGLGELFF
few	NA	TRBV28	TRBJ2-7	CASSRAVNSYEQYF
NA	TRBD1	TRBV5-4	TRBJ1-1	CASSLSGTGGRAEAFF
NA	NA	TRBV7-9	TRBJ2-1	CASSLNAWREDGQFF
NA	TRBD1	TRBV9	TRBJ1-2	CASTKRQGLDGYTF